This T cell receptor (beta chain) came from a study of regulatory T cells in long-lasting Graves disease. CDR3 size: 14 residues. CDR1 and CDR2 from the germline V gene are ENHRY and SYGVKD. V was cut by 7 bases and J by 0 bases, with 12 bases left in between. Arm-PCR of CDR3 regions with iRepertoire HTBI primers generated TCR beta libraries. Each CDR3 protein is one row after TCRdb ran MiXCR on the multiplex PCR reads. The table has some 500,000 distinct CDR3 sequences, around 16% seen once; the top ten hold around a quarter. This clonotype was seen many times. Time point specified: newly diagnosed GD, antithyroid drugs for less than 3 months. Generation of the TCR library employed RNA extracted from PBMCs. Another study also made use of these data, one on T cells in Graves' hyperthyroidism and ophthalmopathy. That paper adds: The diagnoses drew upon clinical symptoms, serum thyroxine and TRAb, thyroid ultrasound and orbital computed tomography.

V gene TRBV10-3 combines with J gene TRBJ1-2; no clear D. The input for sequencing was peripheral blood mononuclear cells (PBMCs), taken at new diagnosis, from a patient treated with antithyroid drugs. The receptor was derived from a woman aged 35-65 years with Graves disease. The CDR3 coding sequence is TGTGCCATCAACCCAGCCTTATCTAACTATGGCTACACCTTC. This gives the protein CAINPALSNYGYTF.